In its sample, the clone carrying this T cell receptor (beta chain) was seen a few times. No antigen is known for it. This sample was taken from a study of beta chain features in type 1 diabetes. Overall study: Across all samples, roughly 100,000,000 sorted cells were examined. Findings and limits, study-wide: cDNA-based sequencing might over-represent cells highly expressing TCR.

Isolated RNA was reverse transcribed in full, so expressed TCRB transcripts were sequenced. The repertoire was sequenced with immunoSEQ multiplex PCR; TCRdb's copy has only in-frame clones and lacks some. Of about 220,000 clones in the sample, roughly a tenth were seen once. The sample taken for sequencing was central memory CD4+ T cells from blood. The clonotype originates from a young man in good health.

CDR3 sequence reads: CAISETSYEQYF. The DNA for the CDR3 is TGTGCCATCAGTGAGACCTCCTACGAGCAGTACTTC. This chain connects TRBV10-3 to TRBJ2-7; D is ambiguous. Trimming cost V 2 bases and J 0 bases, with 2 bases left between them. Germline lookup yields CDR1 ENHRY and CDR2 SYGVKD. This CDR3 is 12 amino acids long.